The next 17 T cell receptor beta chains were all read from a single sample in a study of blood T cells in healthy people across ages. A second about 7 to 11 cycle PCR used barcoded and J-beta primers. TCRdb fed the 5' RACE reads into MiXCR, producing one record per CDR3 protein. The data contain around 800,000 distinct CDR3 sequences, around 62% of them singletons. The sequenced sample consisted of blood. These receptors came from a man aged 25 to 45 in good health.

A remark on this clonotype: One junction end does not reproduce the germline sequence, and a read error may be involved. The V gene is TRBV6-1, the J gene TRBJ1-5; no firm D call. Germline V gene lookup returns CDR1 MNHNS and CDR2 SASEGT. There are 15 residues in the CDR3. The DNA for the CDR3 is TGTGCCAGCAGCGAAGGAGGCGCAGGTAATCAGCCCCAGCATTTT. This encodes CASSEGGAGNQPQHF.

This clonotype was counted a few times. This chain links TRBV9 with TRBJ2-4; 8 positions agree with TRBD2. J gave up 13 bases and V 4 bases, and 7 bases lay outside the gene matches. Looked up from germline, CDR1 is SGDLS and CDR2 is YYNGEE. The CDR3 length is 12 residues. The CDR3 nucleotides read TGTGCCAGCAGCAACACCGGGAGGGAGCAGTACTTC. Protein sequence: CASSNTGREQYF.

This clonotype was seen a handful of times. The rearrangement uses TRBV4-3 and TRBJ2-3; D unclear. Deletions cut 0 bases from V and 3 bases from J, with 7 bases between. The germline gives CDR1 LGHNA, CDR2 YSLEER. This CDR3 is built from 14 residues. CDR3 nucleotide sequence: TGCGCCAGCAGCCAAGATGAAGTTACAGATACGCAGTATTTT. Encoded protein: CASSQDEVTDTQYF.

The CDR3 reads CASSLRRGERQGRKYEQYF. CDR3 in DNA: TGTGCCAGCAGCTTAAGGAGAGGCGAAAGACAGGGGCGCAAGTACGAGCAGTACTTC. The J gene is TRBJ2-7, the V gene TRBV11-2; the match to TRBD1 covers 8 bases. CDR1 SGHAT and CDR2 FQNNGV come from the germline V gene. The CDR3 loop spans 19 amino acids. J was trimmed by 4 bases and V by 2 bases; bases with no gene match: 19.

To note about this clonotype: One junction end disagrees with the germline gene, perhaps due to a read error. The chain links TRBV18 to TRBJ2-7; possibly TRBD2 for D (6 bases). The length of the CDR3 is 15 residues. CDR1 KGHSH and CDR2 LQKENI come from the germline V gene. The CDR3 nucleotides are TGTGCCGGCTCACCTCTAGCGATGTATTCCTACGAGCAGTACTTC. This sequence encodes CAGSPLAMYSYEQYF.

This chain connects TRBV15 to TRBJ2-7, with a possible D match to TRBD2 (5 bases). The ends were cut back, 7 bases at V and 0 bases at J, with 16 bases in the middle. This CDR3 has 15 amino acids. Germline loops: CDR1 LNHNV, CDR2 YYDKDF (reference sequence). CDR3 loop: CATTPVPGSSYEQYF. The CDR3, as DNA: TGTGCCACCACCCCTGTCCCGGGGAGCTCCTACGAGCAGTACTTC.

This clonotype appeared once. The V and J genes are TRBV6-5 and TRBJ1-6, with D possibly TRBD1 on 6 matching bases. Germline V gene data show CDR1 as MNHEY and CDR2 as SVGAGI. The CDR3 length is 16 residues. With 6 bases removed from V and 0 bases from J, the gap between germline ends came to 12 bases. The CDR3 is CASRRTESSYNSPLHF. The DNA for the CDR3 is TGTGCCAGCAGGAGGACAGAGTCCTCCTATAATTCACCCCTCCACTTT.

The DNA of the CDR3 is TGTGCCAGCAGGGGAAGATATAGCACAGATACGCAGTATTTT. Amino acid sequence: CASRGRYSTDTQYF. The chain recombines TRBV6-5 with TRBJ2-3; D is unresolved. The CDR3 loop spans 14 amino acids. Looked up from germline, CDR1 is MNHEY and CDR2 is SVGAGI. Trimming stripped 6 bases from V and 0 bases from J, with 10 bases between.

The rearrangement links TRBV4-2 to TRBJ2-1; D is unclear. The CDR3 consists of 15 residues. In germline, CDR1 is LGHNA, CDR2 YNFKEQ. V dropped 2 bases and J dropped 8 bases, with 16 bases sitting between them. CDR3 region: CASSQPDGLRHEQFF. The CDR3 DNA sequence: TGTGCCAGCAGCCAACCTGACGGGCTACGCCATGAGCAGTTCTTC.

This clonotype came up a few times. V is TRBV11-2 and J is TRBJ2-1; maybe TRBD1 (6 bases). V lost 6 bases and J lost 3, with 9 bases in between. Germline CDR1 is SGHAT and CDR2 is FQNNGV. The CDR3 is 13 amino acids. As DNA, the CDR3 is TGTGCCAGCAGACAGGGCTACTACAATGAGCAGTTCTTC. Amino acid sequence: CASRQGYYNEQFF.

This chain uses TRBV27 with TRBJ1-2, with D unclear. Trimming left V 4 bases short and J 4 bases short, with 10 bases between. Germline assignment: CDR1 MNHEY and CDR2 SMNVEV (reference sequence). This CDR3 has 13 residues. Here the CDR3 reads CASSSSRTYGYTF. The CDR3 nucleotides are TGTGCCAGCAGTTCATCTCGGACCTATGGCTACACCTTC.

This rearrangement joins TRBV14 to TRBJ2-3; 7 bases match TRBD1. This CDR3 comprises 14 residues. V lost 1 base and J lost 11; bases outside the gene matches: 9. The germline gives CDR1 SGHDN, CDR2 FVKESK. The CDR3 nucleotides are TGTGCCAGCAGCCAAGTGGACAGGAGGAGCATGCAGTATTTT. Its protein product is CASSQVDRRSMQYF.

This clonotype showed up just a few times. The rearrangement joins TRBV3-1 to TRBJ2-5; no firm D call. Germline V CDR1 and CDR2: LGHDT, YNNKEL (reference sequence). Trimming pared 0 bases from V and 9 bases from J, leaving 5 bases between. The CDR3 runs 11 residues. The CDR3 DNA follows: TGTGCCAGCAGCCAAGATCGTGCCCAGTACTTC. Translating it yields CASSQDRAQYF.

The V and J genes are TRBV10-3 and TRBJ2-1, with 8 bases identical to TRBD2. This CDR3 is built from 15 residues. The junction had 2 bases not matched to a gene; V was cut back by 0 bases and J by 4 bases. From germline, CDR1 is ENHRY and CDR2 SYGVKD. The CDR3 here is CAISESSGVYNEQFF. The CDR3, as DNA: TGTGCCATCAGTGAGTCTAGCGGGGTGTACAATGAGCAGTTCTTC.

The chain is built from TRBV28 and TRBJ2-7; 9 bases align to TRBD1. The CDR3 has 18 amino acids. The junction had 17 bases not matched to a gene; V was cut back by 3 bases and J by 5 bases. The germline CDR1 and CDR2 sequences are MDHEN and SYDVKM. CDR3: CASSFEALGTGFYHEQYF. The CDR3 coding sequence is TGTGCCAGCAGTTTCGAGGCCCTCGGGACAGGGTTTTATCACGAGCAGTACTTC.

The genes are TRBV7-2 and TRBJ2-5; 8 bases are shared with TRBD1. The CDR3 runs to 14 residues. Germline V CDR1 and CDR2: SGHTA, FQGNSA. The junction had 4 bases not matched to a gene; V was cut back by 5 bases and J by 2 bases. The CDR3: CASSPRDRQETQYF. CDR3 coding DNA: TGTGCCAGCAGCCCGAGGGACAGGCAAGAGACCCAGTACTTC. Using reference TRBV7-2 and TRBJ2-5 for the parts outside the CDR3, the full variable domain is GAGVSQSPSNKVTEKGKDVELRCDPISGHTALYWYRQSLGQGLEFLIYFQGNSAPDKSGLPSDRFSAERTGGSVSTLTIQRTQQEDSAVYLCASSPRDRQETQYFGPGTRLLVL.

In nucleotides, the CDR3 is TGTGCCAGCAGTGGGACAGGCAGCCCCTACGAGCAGTACTTC. Translating it yields CASSGTGSPYEQYF. V is TRBV25-1 and J is TRBJ2-7, with 7 bases aligning to TRBD1. Germline CDR1 is MGHDK and CDR2 is SYGVNS. There are 14 residues in the CDR3. V dropped 4 bases and J dropped 2; count of bases not matched to a gene: 5.